These T cell receptor beta chains were read from a single sample in a study of blood T cells in healthy people across ages. Each CDR3 protein gets one entry after TCRdb re-called the 5' RACE reads with MiXCR. Here the sample spans 1.5 million to 2 million distinct CDR3 sequences, about 30% being singletons. What was sequenced was blood. The receptors stem from a young woman in good health. CDR3s include the opening cysteine and the closing phenylalanine or tryptophan. A D gene is named only where the DNA matches it firmly. The listing skips clone size in some rows; elsewhere it reads once, few, many or a size class.

d_gene | j_gene | abundance | v_gene | CDR3nt | CDR3aa
NA | TRBJ2-5 | NA | TRBV10-3 | TGTGCCATCAACTCTAACCGAGAGACCCAGTACTTC | CAINSNRETQYF
NA | TRBJ2-7 | NA | TRBV6-2/TRBV6-3 | TGTGCCAGCACCGGGACGGAAAGTCGCATGCAGTACTTC | CASTGTESRMQYF
TRBD2 | TRBJ2-5 | NA | TRBV5-1 | TGCGCCAGCAGCTTGTCGGGCCGGACTAGCGCCGGGGAGACCCAGTACTTC | CASSLSGRTSAGETQYF
NA | TRBJ2-3 | NA | TRBV27 | TGTGCCAGCAGTGCACGACCCACGGATACGCAGTATTTT | CASSARPTDTQYF
TRBD1 | TRBJ1-2 | NA | TRBV29-1 | TGCAGCGTAGGGGGCGGACGGAGCTACACCTTC | CSVGGGRSYTF
TRBD1 | TRBJ2-3 | few | TRBV7-8 | TGTGCCAGCAGCCCCAGACAGGGTGGGTTTCCCACAGATACGCAGTATTTT | CASSPRQGGFPTDTQYF
NA | TRBJ2-2 | NA | TRBV29-1 | TGCAGCGTTGGTCGCCACACCGGGGAGCTGTTTTTT | CSVGRHTGELFF
TRBD2 | TRBJ2-1 | many | TRBV20-1 | TGCAGTGCTTATTCCTCCGGGACTAGTTTCGCCAAACCCCTCGTTGAGCAGTTCTTC | CSAYSSGTSFAKPLVEQFF
TRBD2 | TRBJ2-3 | NA | TRBV11-2 | TGTGCCAGCAGCATAATCAGGGCTAGCGGGGGGAAGGGCACAGATACGCAGTATTTT | CASSIIRASGGKGTDTQYF
NA | TRBJ1-4 | few | TRBV6-1 | TGTGCCAGCAGTGAGTTCTCAGTCGCGGGCCTTAATGAAAAACTGTTTTTT | CASSEFSVAGLNEKLFF
TRBD1 | TRBJ1-1 | NA | TRBV6-6 | TGTGCCTGCAGTTACAGGGGGGACACTGAAGCTTTCTTT | CACSYRGDTEAFF
TRBD1 | TRBJ1-2 | NA | TRBV18 | TGTGCCAGCTCACCACCGACGACAGGGGGAAGGAGTGGCTACACCTTC | CASSPPTTGGRSGYTF
NA | TRBJ1-2 | NA | TRBV25-1 | TGTGCCAGCAGTGAAGGCAGGGGTTGGAACTATGGCTACACCTTC | CASSEGRGWNYGYTF
TRBD1 | TRBJ1-4 | few | TRBV7-9 | TGTGCCAGCAGCCGACAGGGTTCCCGAGAAAAACTGTTTTTT | CASSRQGSREKLFF
TRBD2 | TRBJ2-5 | few | TRBV18 | TGTGCCAGCTCACCAACGGGGACTATACAAGAGACCCAGTACTTC | CASSPTGTIQETQYF
NA | TRBJ2-7 | few | TRBV7-6 | TGTGCCAGCAGCTCACGGCTGAGTGGGGGCGGCGAGCAGTACTTC | CASSSRLSGGGEQYF
NA | TRBJ1-2 | NA | TRBV11-2 | TGTGCCAGCAAATCACAGGGAAACTATGGCTACACCTTC | CASKSQGNYGYTF
TRBD2 | TRBJ2-1 | NA | TRBV6-6 | TGTGCCAGCAGACACACCACCGGGGGGGCTAGTAACAATGAGCAGTTCTTC | CASRHTTGGASNNEQFF
TRBD2 | TRBJ2-3 | few | TRBV7-6 | TGTGCCAGCAGCTCCGGACTAGCGGGGGCCTCTCCCAATACGCAGTATTTT | CASSSGLAGASPNTQYF
NA | TRBJ1-2 | NA | TRBV20-1 | TGCAGTGCTAGAGCAGACGGACCTGGCTATGGCTACACCTTC | CSARADGPGYGYTF
TRBD1 | TRBJ2-1 | few | TRBV7-3 | TGTGCCAGCAGCCCACGGGACAGGGCCCTCTACAATGAGCAGTTCTTC | CASSPRDRALYNEQFF
TRBD1 | TRBJ2-7 | NA | TRBV6-5 | TGTGCCAGCAGTTCCGAGACAGGGGGCTTCAAAGCCTACGAGCAGTACTTC | CASSSETGGFKAYEQYF
TRBD1 | TRBJ2-4 | many | TRBV29-1 | TGCAGCGGGGCCGACAGGGATCGAAACATTCAGTACTTC | CSGADRDRNIQYF
NA | TRBJ1-2 | NA | TRBV7-2 | TGTGCCAGCAGCTTAGCGGGCGGGGTCTACACCTTC | CASSLAGGVYTF
TRBD1 | TRBJ1-4 | NA | TRBV29-1 | TGCAGCGGGCGGGACAGAGATAATGAAAAACTGTTTTTT | CSGRDRDNEKLFF
TRBD1 | TRBJ2-7 | NA | TRBV6-6 | TGTGCCAGCAGTCCTACGGGACAGGGGATGTACGAGCAGTACTTC | CASSPTGQGMYEQYF
NA | TRBJ2-1 | NA | TRBV20-1 | TGCAGTGCGGGCGGCCCCGCCCCCTACAATGAGCAGTTCTTC | CSAGGPAPYNEQFF
TRBD2 | TRBJ2-1 | NA | TRBV4-1 | TGCGCCAGCAGCCAAGATTCGGGACTAGCTGAGGAATTC | CASSQDSGLAEEF
NA | TRBJ2-2 | NA | TRBV6-2/TRBV6-3 | TGTGCCAGCACGACAGAAGAGACCGGGGAGCTGTTTTTT | CASTTEETGELFF
NA | TRBJ2-2 | NA | TRBV20-1 | TGCAGTGCTAGCGGGCTAGAGAACACCGGGGAGCTGTTTTTT | CSASGLENTGELFF
NA | TRBJ1-1 | once | TRBV18 | TGTGCCAGCTCACCCCCAAGGTATTCCATTCCTGAAGCTTTCTTT | CASSPPRYSIPEAFF
NA | TRBJ2-1 | few | TRBV6-6 | TGTGCCAGCAGGCAACAGGGACGGGCATACAATGGGCAGTTCTTC | CASRQQGRAYNGQFF
NA | TRBJ2-1 | once | TRBV20-1 | TGCAGTGCTAGAGATGGGAGACCCTCCTACAATAAGCAGTTCTTC | CSARDGRPSYNKQFF
NA | TRBJ1-2 | many | TRBV27 | TGTGCCAGCAGTACCTCGGACCGTGGAGGGGGCTACACCTTC | CASSTSDRGGGYTF
NA | TRBJ2-5 | few | TRBV28 | TGTGTCAGCAGCCGCTGGCAAACTGAAGAGACCCAGTACTTC | CVSSRWQTEETQYF
TRBD1 | TRBJ1-2 | NA | TRBV29-1 | TGTACCCTAACCAGGGGGGACTATGGCTACACCTTC | CTLTRGDYGYTF
NA | TRBJ2-3 | once | TRBV14 | TGTGCCACCTCCAAGGGCGGTCCTAGCACAGATACGCAGTATTTT | CATSKGGPSTDTQYF
NA | TRBJ1-2 | once | TRBV2 | TGTGCCAGCAGTGGACGGTTCCTCTATGGCTTCACCTTC | CASSGRFLYGFTF
NA | TRBJ2-1 | NA | TRBV7-9 | TGTGCCAGCAGCTTGGGGCAGGGGCCTCGAAATGAGCAGTTCTTC | CASSLGQGPRNEQFF
NA | TRBJ2-1 | NA | TRBV28 | TGTGCCAGCAGTTTAAGAAGCTTGATGGGGGCCTACAATGAGCAGTTCTTC | CASSLRSLMGAYNEQFF
NA | TRBJ1-3 | NA | TRBV6-5 | TGTGCCAGCAGTTACTCGGGACACCTCTCTGGAAACACCATATATTTT | CASSYSGHLSGNTIYF
TRBD1 | TRBJ2-7 | few | TRBV29-1 | TGCAGCGTTACTACACGACAGGGAACACAATACGAGCAGTACTTC | CSVTTRQGTQYEQYF
TRBD2 | TRBJ2-5 | once | TRBV10-3 | TGTGCCATCAGTGAGTCCGGGACTAGCCTCGAGACCCAGTACTTC | CAISESGTSLETQYF
TRBD1 | TRBJ1-5 | NA | TRBV5-5 | TGTGCCAGCAGCAACCGGACAGGCGTAAAACAGCCCCAGCATTTT | CASSNRTGVKQPQHF
NA | TRBJ2-1 | many | TRBV4-3 | TGCGCCAGCAGCCAAGCGGAGGACGGTTACAATGAGCAGTTCTTC | CASSQAEDGYNEQFF
NA | TRBJ1-1 | NA | TRBV7-2 | TGTGTCAGCAGAGCCCCGTGGAGGGAGACTGAAGCTTTCTTT | CVSRAPWRETEAFF
NA | TRBJ2-1 | many | TRBV7-2 | TGTGCCAGCACCACCTGGACCACGGGAGAGCAGTTCTTC | CASTTWTTGEQFF
NA | TRBJ2-7 | NA | TRBV5-1 | TGCGCCAACAGCACCCGGGGCCCCCAGTACGAGCAGTACTTC | CANSTRGPQYEQYF
NA | TRBJ2-1 | many | TRBV12-3/TRBV12-4 | TGTGCCGGGGGGCGGGAGATCGGAAATGAGCAGTTCTTC | CAGGREIGNEQFF
NA | TRBJ1-1 | NA | TRBV7-9 | TGTGCCAGCACCTCCAGGGTGGGCACTGAAGCTTTCTTT | CASTSRVGTEAFF
TRBD1 | TRBJ2-7 | many | TRBV11-2 | TGTGCCAGCAGCTTAGCTAGACGGACAGGGTTACACGAGCAGTACTTC | CASSLARRTGLHEQYF
TRBD1 | TRBJ1-1 | NA | TRBV29-1 | TGCAGCGTGGGGACAGAGTCGAACACTGAAGCTTTCTTT | CSVGTESNTEAFF
TRBD1 | TRBJ2-1 | NA | TRBV29-1 | TGCAGCGTTGAAGACCCTGCCAGACAGGGGAGGTTCTTC | CSVEDPARQGRFF
NA | TRBJ2-1 | NA | TRBV4-1 | TGCGCCAGCAGCCAAGGAAATCTCAATGAGCAGTTCTTC | CASSQGNLNEQFF